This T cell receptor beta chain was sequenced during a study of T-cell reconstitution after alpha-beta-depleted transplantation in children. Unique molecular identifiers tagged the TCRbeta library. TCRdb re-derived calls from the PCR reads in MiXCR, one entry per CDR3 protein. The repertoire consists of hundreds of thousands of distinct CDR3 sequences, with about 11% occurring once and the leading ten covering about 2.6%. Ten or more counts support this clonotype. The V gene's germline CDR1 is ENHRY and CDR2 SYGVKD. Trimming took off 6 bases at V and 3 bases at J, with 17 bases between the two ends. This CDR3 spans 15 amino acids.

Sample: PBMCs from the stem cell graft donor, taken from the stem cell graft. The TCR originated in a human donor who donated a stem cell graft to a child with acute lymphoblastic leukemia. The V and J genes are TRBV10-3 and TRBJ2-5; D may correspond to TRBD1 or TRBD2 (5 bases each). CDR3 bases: TGTGCCATCAGCGACCAGTCGGGGCAGAAAGAGACCCAGTACTTC. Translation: CAISDQSGQKETQYF.